These 5 T cell receptor beta chains came from one sample sequenced in a study of blood T cell repertoires in COVID-19. Generated by immunoSEQ multiplex PCR, the TCRdb table keeps only in-frame clones and is missing some. In the table there are approximately 130,000 clones, more than 80% of which are singletons. The specimen was peripheral blood. The receptors shown here come from a human donor in a cohort sampled during active COVID-19.

V usage is TRBV6-5 and J usage is TRBJ1-3; unclear D gene. Trimming took off 4 bases at V and 8 bases at J, with 15 bases between the two ends. The CDR3 contains 14 residues. The germline V gene has CDR1 MNHEY and CDR2 SVGAGI. For the CDR3, the DNA is TGTGCCAGCAGTTCATCGGGGATGCCTGACACCATATATTTT. This sequence encodes CASSSSGMPDTIYF.

The CDR3 DNA is TGTGCCAGTAGTATAAGGTTAGCGGGAGGGAAACGCACAGATACGCAGTATTTT. The encoded protein is CASSIRLAGGKRTDTQYF. The chain is built from TRBV19 and TRBJ2-3, with TRBD2 matching 11 bases. The CDR3 has 18 residues. CDR1 and CDR2 from the germline V gene are LNHDA and SQIVND (reference sequence). V lost 2 bases to trimming and J lost 1 base; unmatched junction nucleotides: 8.

The chain has TRBV5-1 and TRBJ2-3, with 9 bases identical to TRBD2. After removal of 6 bases from V and 3 bases from J, the junction contained 5 bases not matched to a gene. CDR1 and CDR2 from the germline V gene are SGHRS and YFSETQ. This CDR3 contains 14 residues. The CDR3 sequence: CASNERGVTDTQYF. CDR3 DNA: TGCGCCAGCAACGAGCGGGGGGTTACAGATACGCAGTATTTT.

V usage is TRBV5-6 and J usage is TRBJ2-5, with D perhaps matching TRBD2 (5 bases). V lost 0 bases, J lost 5 bases, and 14 bases lay in between. Germline V CDR1 and CDR2: SGHDT, YYEEEE. The CDR3 has 15 residues. CDR3 bases: TGTGCCAGCAGCTTGGCCCTAGCAGGCTTGGAGACCCAGTACTTC. Translated, it gives CASSLALAGLETQYF.

This chain links TRBV6-5 with TRBJ1-1, with a tentative D call TRBD1 (5 bases). CDR1 is MNHEY, CDR2 SVGAGI, per germline. The CDR3 spans 13 residues. V was shortened by 0 bases and J by 9 bases, with 11 bases between the two germline ends. The CDR3 nucleotides are TGTGCCAGCAGTTACTCGATGACAGCCCAAGCTTTCTTT. It translates to CASSYSMTAQAFF.